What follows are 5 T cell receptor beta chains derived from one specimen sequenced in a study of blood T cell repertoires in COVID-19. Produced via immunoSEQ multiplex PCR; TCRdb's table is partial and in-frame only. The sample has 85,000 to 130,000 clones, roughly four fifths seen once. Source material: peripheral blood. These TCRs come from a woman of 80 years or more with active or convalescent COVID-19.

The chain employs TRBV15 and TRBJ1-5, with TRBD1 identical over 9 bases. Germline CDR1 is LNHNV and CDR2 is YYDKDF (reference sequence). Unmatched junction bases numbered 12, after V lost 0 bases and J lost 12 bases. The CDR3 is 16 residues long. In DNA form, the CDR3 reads TGTGCCACCAGCAGAGATCCCCGGGACAGGGTCCCCGTCCAGCATTTT. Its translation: CATSRDPRDRVPVQHF.

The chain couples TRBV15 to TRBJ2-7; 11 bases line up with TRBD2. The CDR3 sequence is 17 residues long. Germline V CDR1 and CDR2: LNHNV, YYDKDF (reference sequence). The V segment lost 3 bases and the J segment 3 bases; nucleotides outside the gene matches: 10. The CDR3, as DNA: TGTGCCACCAGCAGGGGGACTAGCGGATACAAAGACTACGAGCAGTACTTC. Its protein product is CATSRGTSGYKDYEQYF.

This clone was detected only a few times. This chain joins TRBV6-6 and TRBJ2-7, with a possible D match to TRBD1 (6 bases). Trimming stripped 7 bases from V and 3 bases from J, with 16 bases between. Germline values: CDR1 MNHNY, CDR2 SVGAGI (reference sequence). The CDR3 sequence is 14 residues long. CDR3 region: CASTQRRQDYEQYF. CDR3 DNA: TGTGCCAGCACCCAGCGGAGACAGGACTACGAGCAGTACTTC.

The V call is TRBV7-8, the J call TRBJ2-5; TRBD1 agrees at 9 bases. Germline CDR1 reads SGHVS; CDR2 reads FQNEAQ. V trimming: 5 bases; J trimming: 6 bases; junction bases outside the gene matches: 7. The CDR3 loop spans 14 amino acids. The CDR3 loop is CASSPGQGWQTQYF. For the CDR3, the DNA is TGTGCCAGCAGCCCGGGACAGGGTTGGCAGACCCAGTACTTC.

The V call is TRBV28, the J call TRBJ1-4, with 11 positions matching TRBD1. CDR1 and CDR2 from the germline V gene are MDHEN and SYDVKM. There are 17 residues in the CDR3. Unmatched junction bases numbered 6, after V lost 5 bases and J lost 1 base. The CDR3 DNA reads TGTGCCAGCAGTCGGACAGGGGGCTTTTTAACTAATGAAAAACTGTTTTTT. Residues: CASSRTGGFLTNEKLFF.